These T cell receptor beta chains were read from a single sample in a study of blood T cell repertoires in COVID-19. TCRdb's table, derived via immunoSEQ multiplex PCR, lists solely in-frame clones and lacks some. The sample contains approximately 76,000 clones, 88% of which appear only once. Material: peripheral blood. These TCRs come from a human donor in a cohort sampled during active COVID-19. Each CDR3 is given with its conserved first and last residue. The D gene is left open where the match is weak. Some rows have no size entry. The others give once, few or many, or a class for an expanded clone.

j_gene	v_gene	abundance	d_gene	CDR3nt	CDR3aa
TRBJ1-1	TRBV18	.	TRBD1	TGTGCCAGCTCACCAGACAGGGCTACGACTGAAGCTTTCTTT	CASSPDRATTEAFF
TRBJ2-1	TRBV7-8	.	TRBD2	TGTGCCAGCAGCTTGCGGGAGTACGATGAGCAGTTCTTC	CASSLREYDEQFF
TRBJ2-3	TRBV27	.	.	TGTGCCAGCAGTTTATTCAGGGGGGCAGATACGCAGTATTTT	CASSLFRGADTQYF
TRBJ2-1	TRBV11-2	.	TRBD1	TGTGCCAGCAGCCTACTAGGGGGCAACAATGAGCAGTTCTTC	CASSLLGGNNEQFF
TRBJ2-7	TRBV18	few	TRBD2	TGTGCCAGCTCACAGGGCCTAGCGGGAGTAGGCTACGAGCAGTACTTC	CASSQGLAGVGYEQYF
TRBJ2-7	TRBV6-5	.	.	TGTGCCAGCACGCGGGGGCTGGGGTACGAGCAGTACTTC	CASTRGLGYEQYF
TRBJ1-1	TRBV14	.	.	TGTGCCAGCAGCCAAGAAAGGGGGACTGAAGCTTTCTTT	CASSQERGTEAFF
TRBJ1-2	TRBV11-2	.	.	TGTGCCAGCAGCTTAGGGTCAGGGCCTGGCTATGGCTACACCTTC	CASSLGSGPGYGYTF
TRBJ2-3	TRBV18	.	TRBD2	TGTGCCAGCTCAACGAGGACTAGCGTGCAAAGGAGCACAGATACGCAGTATTTT	CASSTRTSVQRSTDTQYF
TRBJ1-1	TRBV7-9	.	TRBD1	TGTGCCAGCAGCCCCACAGGGGGCAGAGGTGACACTGAAGCTTTCTTT	CASSPTGGRGDTEAFF
TRBJ2-1	TRBV10-3	.	.	TGTGCCATCAGCCAAGGGACAACCTCTTCCAATGAGCAGTTCTTC	CAISQGTTSSNEQFF
TRBJ2-5	TRBV7-2	.	.	TGTGCCAGCAGCTTACAGGGTCGGGAGACCCAGTACTTC	CASSLQGRETQYF
TRBJ2-2	TRBV11-1	.	.	TGTGCCAGCAGCCAAAGGGAGACCCTCACCGGGGAGCTGTTTTTT	CASSQRETLTGELFF
TRBJ1-1	TRBV20-1	.	.	TGCAGTGCTAGACAGAACACTGAAGCTTTCTTT	CSARQNTEAFF
TRBJ2-1	TRBV28	.	.	TGTGCCAGCAGTTCCCCCCGCAGGCGTTTACAAAGTGAGCAGTTCTTC	CASSSPRRRLQSEQFF
TRBJ2-7	TRBV6-5	.	TRBD1	TGTGCCAGCGCAAACCCAGGGGGTCCTACCTACGAGCAGTACTTC	CASANPGGPTYEQYF
TRBJ2-3	TRBV18	once	.	TGTGCCAGCTCACCGGTAGGAGGGGAGACAGATACGCAGTATTTT	CASSPVGGETDTQYF
TRBJ2-3	TRBV4-1	once	TRBD2	TGCGCCAGCAGCCAAGAAGGTTTGGGTGCTAGCGGGATTAAGGCAGATACGCAGTATTTT	CASSQEGLGASGIKADTQYF